These 26 T cell receptor beta chains came from one sample sequenced in a study of blood T cell repertoires in COVID-19. Method: immunoSEQ multiplex PCR; TCRdb's copy keeps in-frame clones and lacks some. Of under 250,000 clones in the sample, more than 75% were seen once. Sequenced input: peripheral blood. Every receptor here comes from a woman aged 60-75 years who had recovered from COVID-19.

V gene TRBV14 combines with J gene TRBJ2-1; TRBD2 aligns across 12 bases. CDR1 and CDR2 (germline): SGHDN, FVKESK. V shed 5 bases, J shed 6 bases, and the junction held 11 bases outside the gene matches. The CDR3 length is 17 residues. The DNA for the CDR3 is TGTGCCAGCAGCGCTCCCCGACTAGCGGGGGACACCAATGAGCAGTTCTTC. It is translated as CASSAPRLAGDTNEQFF.

The chain links TRBV2 to TRBJ1-5; perhaps TRBD1 as D (6 bases). Trimming took off 6 bases at V and 2 bases at J, with 17 bases between the two ends. The CDR3 consists of 16 residues. The germline gives CDR1 SNHLY, CDR2 FYNNEI. As DNA, the CDR3 is TGTGCCAGCAGCCTTTGGCAGGGGACGCGCAATCAGCCCCAGCATTTT. This gives the protein CASSLWQGTRNQPQHF.

This clone appeared a few times. This chain links TRBV6-5 with TRBJ1-1, with 8 bases fitting TRBD1. Trimming at V came to 2 bases and at J to 4 bases, leaving 9 bases not matched to a gene. There are 16 residues in the CDR3. Germline V gives CDR1 MNHEY, CDR2 SVGAGI. The CDR3 DNA reads as TGTGCCAGCAGTTACACCCGGGACAGGAGGGGCACTGAAGCTTTCTTT. It is translated as CASSYTRDRRGTEAFF.

The gene calls are TRBV28 and TRBJ1-6; tentative D call: TRBD1 (6 bases). Germline values: CDR1 MDHEN, CDR2 SYDVKM. This CDR3 region has 15 residues. Deletions cut 5 bases from V and 6 bases from J, with 14 bases between. The CDR3 is CASSEGGRGNSPLHF. The CDR3 region has the DNA TGTGCCAGCAGTGAGGGGGGGAGAGGTAATTCACCCCTCCACTTT.

This chain's CDR3 is CASSPNPTGTLNTEAFF. The CDR3 bases are TGCGCCAGCAGCCCTAACCCGACAGGGACTCTGAACACTGAAGCTTTCTTT. The chain is built from TRBV5-1 and TRBJ1-1; 7 nucleotides match TRBD1. V was pared by 4 bases and J by 0 bases, with 12 bases of the junction left unmatched. Per the germline V gene, CDR1 is SGHRS and CDR2 is YFSETQ. The CDR3 sequence is 17 residues long.

This clone came up once. Other nucleotide sequences in the sample specify the same CDR3. The CDR3 DNA is TGCGCCAGCAGCTCACAGGGGAACACTGAAGCTTTCTTT. Translation gives CASSSQGNTEAFF. The chain employs TRBV5-1 and TRBJ1-1; D possibly corresponds to TRBD1 (6 bases). There are 13 residues in the CDR3. CDR1 is SGHRS and CDR2 is YFSETQ in the germline V gene. The V end was cut by 3 bases, the J end by 1 base, with 7 bases between.

The count of this clone is one. The CDR3 nucleotides are TGTGCCAGTAGTATGGGGCTGTACTATGGCTACACCTTC. Amino acids: CASSMGLYYGYTF. This rearrangement joins TRBV19 to TRBJ1-2; D may be TRBD1 (5 bases). The CDR3 runs 13 residues. Germline loops: CDR1 LNHDA, CDR2 SQIVND (reference sequence). The V gene lost 3 bases and the J gene lost 3 bases, with 8 bases spanning the gap.

The rearrangement links TRBV13 to TRBJ1-3, with TRBD1 as a possible D gene (5 bases). V lost 5 bases to trimming and J lost 4 bases, with 15 bases between them. Germline V gene lookup returns CDR1 PRHDT and CDR2 FYEKMQ (reference sequence). This CDR3 is 15 amino acids long. CDR3 DNA: TGTGCCAGCAGCAGCGGAGGGGTCCCCGGAAACACCATATATTTT. Its translation: CASSSGGVPGNTIYF.

The CDR3 DNA sequence: TGTGCCAGCAGTATCCACAGGGGGCGTAGTGAAAAACTGTTTTTT. Its protein is CASSIHRGRSEKLFF. The chain employs TRBV27 and TRBJ1-4; 9 nucleotides line up with TRBD1. The CDR3 contains 15 residues. The V gene's germline CDR1 is MNHEY and CDR2 SMNVEV (reference sequence). V dropped 5 bases and J dropped 7; count of bases not matched to a gene: 8.

The chain employs TRBV10-3 and TRBJ2-3, with TRBD2 as a possible D gene (6 bases). This CDR3 region has 13 residues. V dropped 8 bases and J dropped 4 bases, with 13 bases sitting between them. Per germline, CDR1 ENHRY and CDR2 SYGVKD. The CDR3 sequence: CAIGGGEADTQYF. In DNA form, the CDR3 reads TGTGCCATCGGAGGCGGGGAGGCAGATACGCAGTATTTT.

The chain uses TRBV7-2 and TRBJ1-5, with D possibly TRBD1 on 5 matching bases. Per germline, CDR1 SGHTA and CDR2 FQGNSA. Trimming pared 5 bases from V and 6 bases from J, leaving 17 bases between. CDR3 length: 15 amino acids. CDR3 nucleotide sequence: TGTGCCAGCAGCCCCCGAAGGGGCTTCGGTCAGCCCCAGCATTTT. Translating it yields CASSPRRGFGQPQHF.

The V gene is TRBV28, the J gene TRBJ2-1, with D possibly matching TRBD1 (6 bases). V shed 8 bases and J shed 3 bases, with 14 bases lying between them. CDR1 and CDR2 from the germline V gene are MDHEN and SYDVKM. There are 14 residues in the CDR3. CDR3 in DNA: TGTGCCAGCGGGTTTGGGGGCGGCTACAATGAGCAGTTCTTC. It encodes CASGFGGGYNEQFF. The whole variable domain, filled in from reference TRBV28 and TRBJ2-1, reads DVKVTQSSRYLVKRTGEKVFLECVQDMDHENMFWYRQDPGLGLRLIYFSYDVKMKEKGDIPEGYSVSREKKERFSLILESASTNQTSMYLCASGFGGGYNEQFFGPGTRLTVL.

This chain joins TRBV18 and TRBJ1-1, with D tentatively TRBD1 (6 bases). The CDR3 runs 14 residues. V lost 2 bases and J 5 bases, leaving 12 bases between the germline ends. CDR1 and CDR2 from the germline V gene are KGHSH and LQKENI. CDR3 in DNA: TGTGCCAGCTCACCATTGGGGGCGCGTACTGAAGCTTTCTTT. Protein sequence: CASSPLGARTEAFF.

The rearrangement uses TRBV11-3 and TRBJ2-1; 8 bases match TRBD2. V shed 5 bases and J 2 bases; nucleotides not matched to a gene: 5. Per the germline V gene, CDR1 is SGHNT and CDR2 is YENEEA. This CDR3 spans 15 amino acids. The CDR3 DNA follows: TGTGCCAGCAGCCCGGGACTAGGTCCCTACAATGAGCAGTTCTTC. It is translated as CASSPGLGPYNEQFF.

This chain uses TRBV7-6 with TRBJ2-2; D not resolved. Trimming stripped 3 bases from V and 0 bases from J, with 2 bases between. The CDR3 contains 13 residues. CDR1 SGHVS and CDR2 FNYEAQ come from the germline V gene. CDR3 sequence: CASSFANTGELFF. CDR3 in DNA: TGTGCCAGCAGCTTCGCGAACACCGGGGAGCTGTTTTTT.

The gene calls are TRBV27 and TRBJ1-5, with D perhaps matching TRBD1 (5 bases). V was cut by 6 bases and J by 7 bases, with 22 bases left in between. Per germline, CDR1 MNHEY and CDR2 SMNVEV (reference sequence). The CDR3 consists of 16 residues. CDR3 nucleotide sequence: TGTGCCAGCAGACCGCAGGTTGGGGGGGGGTGGCAGCCCCAGCATTTT. This sequence encodes CASRPQVGGGWQPQHF.

The chain joins TRBV28 to TRBJ2-3; no clear D gene. Germline lookup yields CDR1 MDHEN and CDR2 SYDVKM. This CDR3 has 15 residues. V was cut by 2 bases and J by 1 base, with 10 bases left in between. DNA for the CDR3: TGTGCCAGCAGTTTACTTTCTAGAGGCACAGATACGCAGTATTTT. Its protein is CASSLLSRGTDTQYF. Full variable domain (rest looked up from reference TRBV28 and TRBJ2-3): DVKVTQSSRYLVKRTGEKVFLECVQDMDHENMFWYRQDPGLGLRLIYFSYDVKMKEKGDIPEGYSVSREKKERFSLILESASTNQTSMYLCASSLLSRGTDTQYFGPGTRLTVL.

The chain carries TRBV29-1 and TRBJ1-2, with 8 nucleotides matching TRBD1. There are 13 residues in the CDR3. Looked up from germline, CDR1 is SQVTM and CDR2 is ANQGSEA. V gave up 7 bases and J gave up 0 bases; unmatched junction bases: 4. The chain's CDR3 is CSGGQAPNYGYTF. CDR3 DNA: TGCAGCGGGGGACAGGCACCTAACTATGGCTACACCTTC.

The J gene is TRBJ2-3, the V gene TRBV5-1, with 7 bases lining up with TRBD1. J gave up 0 bases and V 3 bases, and 1 base lay outside the gene matches. CDR1 is SGHRS, CDR2 YFSETQ, per germline. This CDR3 has 14 amino acids. The CDR3 loop is CASSSTGSTDTQYF. The CDR3 DNA is TGCGCCAGCAGCTCGACAGGGAGCACAGATACGCAGTATTTT.

The V and J genes are TRBV7-9 and TRBJ1-6; D is possibly TRBD1 (5 bases). CDR1 is SEHNR and CDR2 is FQNEAQ in the germline V gene (reference sequence). Between the trimmed V and J ends, which lost 3 bases and 2 bases, there was a span of 17 bases. The CDR3 is 18 amino acids. The CDR3 DNA follows: TGTGCCAGCAGCTTGGGGCAGGGTAATGGCGCCTATAATTCACCCCTCCACTTT. Translation: CASSLGQGNGAYNSPLHF. Using reference TRBV7-9 and TRBJ1-6 for the parts outside the CDR3, the full variable domain is DTGVSQNPRHKITKRGQNVTFRCDPISEHNRLYWYRQTLGQGPEFLTYFQNEAQLEKSRLLSDRFSAERPKGSFSTLEIQRTEQGDSAMYLCASSLGQGNGAYNSPLHFGNGTRLTVT.

J is TRBJ1-3 and V is TRBV18; tentatively, D is TRBD1 (6 bases). The CDR3 is 15 residues long. The germline V and J ends were trimmed by 1 base and 3 bases, with 10 bases remaining between them. In germline, CDR1 is KGHSH, CDR2 LQKENI. CDR3 DNA: TGTGCCAGCTCACCACAAGGACAGCTTGGAAACACCATATATTTT. It codes for CASSPQGQLGNTIYF. Full variable domain (missing parts from reference TRBV18 and TRBJ1-3): NAGVMQNPRHLVRRRGQEARLRCSPMKGHSHVYWYRQLPEEGLKFMVYLQKENIIDESGMPKERFSAEFPKEGPSILRIQQVVRGDSAAYFCASSPQGQLGNTIYFGEGSWLTVV.

The chain has TRBV28 and TRBJ1-6; a weak D match, TRBD1 (5 bases). V gave up 6 bases and J gave up 14 bases, with 23 bases separating them. CDR3 length equals 15 residues. Per germline, CDR1 MDHEN and CDR2 SYDVKM. The CDR3, as DNA: TGTGCCAGCAGCCTAAATACCCAGACTCAGGGCTCCCTCCACTTT. It translates to CASSLNTQTQGSLHF.

The V call is TRBV18, the J call TRBJ1-3; D not certain. Trimming left V 2 bases short and J 3 bases short, with 8 bases between. This CDR3 spans 14 amino acids. From germline, CDR1 is KGHSH and CDR2 LQKENI. Written as DNA, the CDR3 is TGTGCCAGCTCACCAGATCGGGTTGGAAACACCATATATTTT. Translation: CASSPDRVGNTIYF.

The CDR3 DNA reads as TGTGCCAACAACGACAGGGGCGACTCCTACGAGCAGTACTTC. Translated, it gives CANNDRGDSYEQYF. The chain joins TRBV10-3 to TRBJ2-7; TRBD1 matches at 8 bases. This CDR3 has 14 amino acids. Losses at the gene ends were 10 bases for V and 0 bases for J; bases not matched to a gene: 8. Germline V gene sequence: CDR1 ENHRY, CDR2 SYGVKD.

The chain joins TRBV5-4 to TRBJ1-4; D is perhaps TRBD1 (6 bases). CDR1 SGHNT and CDR2 YYREEE come from the germline V gene (reference sequence). CDR3 length: 14 residues. The V and J ends lost 1 base and 7 bases respectively, with 11 bases between them. CDR3 protein: CASSLYRDGEKLFF. DNA for the CDR3: TGTGCCAGCAGCTTGTACAGGGATGGTGAAAAACTGTTTTTT.

The chain couples TRBV5-6 to TRBJ2-2; 12 nucleotides align to TRBD1. V shed 3 bases, J shed 4 bases, and the junction held 1 base outside the gene matches. The germline V gene encodes CDR1 SGHDT and CDR2 YYEEEE. This CDR3 is 15 amino acids long. The CDR3 DNA reads TGTGCCAGCAGCTGGGACAGGGGGCTCACCGGGGAGCTGTTTTTT. It codes for CASSWDRGLTGELFF.